The 10 T cell receptor beta chains below were found in one sample sequenced in a study of CD8 T cells in ankylosing spondylitis. TCRdb re-analysed the 5' RACE reads in MiXCR, keeping a single row per CDR3 protein. The data show 200,000 to 300,000 distinct CDR3 sequences, with around 7.8% seen just once and 6.8% held by the top ten. Specimen: blood, either unsorted or a sorted T cell fraction (not recorded which). The receptor set was obtained from a male donor with ankylosing spondylitis or in good health (not recorded which).

This clonotype was picked up many times. J is TRBJ1-5 and V is TRBV6-6, with no clear D. Germline assignment: CDR1 MNHNY and CDR2 SVGAGI (reference sequence). This CDR3 contains 13 residues. With 4 bases removed from V and 6 bases from J, the gap between germline ends came to 10 bases. The CDR3 DNA sequence: TGTGCCAGCAGTTCTTTGAGAGGTCAGCCCCAGCATTTT. Its translation is CASSSLRGQPQHF.

This clonotype was recorded many times. V gene TRBV29-1 combines with J gene TRBJ1-2; no firm D call. The CDR3 is made up of 13 amino acids. Trimming pared 2 bases from V and 2 bases from J, leaving 9 bases between. Germline CDR1 reads SQVTM; CDR2 reads ANQGSEA. In DNA form, the CDR3 reads TGCAGCGTTGAATTTGTGGGGAACTATGGCTACACCTTC. Its translation is CSVEFVGNYGYTF.

A few counts support this clonotype. V usage is TRBV3-1 and J usage is TRBJ2-2, with D possibly being TRBD2 (5 bases). The CDR3 extends over 14 amino acids. V was cut by 8 bases and J by 3 bases, with 13 bases left in between. Germline assignment: CDR1 LGHDT and CDR2 YNNKEL (reference sequence). CDR3 DNA sequence: TGTGCCAGCGGTGTCCGGGGAGACACCGGGGAGCTGTTTTTT. It codes for CASGVRGDTGELFF.

This clonotype was seen repeatedly, ten times or more. The rearrangement links TRBV12-3 or TRBV12-4 to TRBJ2-1, with TRBD2 identical over 7 bases. With 5 bases clipped from V and 0 bases from J, the junction kept 4 bases outside the gene matches. This CDR3 is 15 amino acids long. The CDR3 nucleotides are TGTGCCAGCAGTGGGGGGGAGAGCTCCTACAATGAGCAGTTCTTC. Protein sequence: CASSGGESSYNEQFF.

There are many counts of this clonotype. J is TRBJ1-2 and V is TRBV10-3, with TRBD1 as a possible D gene (5 bases). From germline, CDR1 is ENHRY and CDR2 SYGVKD. The CDR3 runs to 16 residues. Trimming pared 0 bases from V and 2 bases from J, leaving 13 bases between. The CDR3 spells CAISESRQGGNYGYTF. The CDR3 DNA follows: TGTGCCATCAGTGAGTCGAGGCAGGGAGGAAACTATGGCTACACCTTC.

This clonotype appeared a few times. V and J are TRBV7-3 and TRBJ2-3; 10 positions match TRBD2. Trimming took 1 base from V and 1 from J; bases not matched to a gene: 5. Germline lookup yields CDR1 SGHTA and CDR2 FQGTGA. The CDR3 covers 17 residues. The CDR3 region is CASSLNSGLAGTDTQYF. In DNA, the CDR3 is TGTGCCAGCAGCTTAAATTCAGGACTAGCGGGCACAGATACGCAGTATTTT.

In its sample, this clonotype was seen many times. V usage is TRBV29-1 and J usage is TRBJ2-7, with TRBD2 matching over 7 bases. Trimming cost V 7 bases and J 3 bases; bases outside gene matches: 6. CDR1 SQVTM and CDR2 ANQGSEA come from the germline V gene. CDR3 size: 12 residues. CDR3 sequence (DNA): TGCAGCGCCAACAGCGGGGACTACGAGCAGTACTTC. This gives the protein CSANSGDYEQYF.

This clonotype was counted at least ten times. The V call is TRBV10-2, the J call TRBJ2-7; D uncertain. Trimming took off 4 bases at V and 2 bases at J, with 9 bases between the two ends. The germline V gene has CDR1 WSHSY and CDR2 SAAADI. This CDR3 is built from 13 residues. DNA of the CDR3: TGCGCCAGCAGTGGATGGGAACCCTACGAGCAGTACTTC. This codes for CASSGWEPYEQYF.

This clonotype was seen at least ten times. V usage is TRBV20-1 and J usage is TRBJ1-2; TRBD1 is a possible D gene (6 bases). With 6 bases removed from V and 4 bases from J, the gap between germline ends came to 15 bases. Germline V gene sequence: CDR1 DFQATT, CDR2 SNEGSKA (reference sequence). CDR3 length: 13 residues. The CDR3 is CSASWTATYGYTF. The CDR3 region has the DNA TGCAGTGCCAGCTGGACAGCCACCTATGGCTACACCTTC.

This clonotype was counted ten times or more. This sequence joins TRBV27 and TRBJ2-3; D not certain. The V end lost 1 base, the J end lost 0 bases, and 8 bases lay between the germline ends. CDR3 length equals 15 residues. The germline V gene has CDR1 MNHEY and CDR2 SMNVEV (reference sequence). CDR3 protein: CASSLYGTSTDTQYF. DNA for the CDR3: TGTGCCAGCAGTTTATACGGAACTAGCACAGATACGCAGTATTTT.